Sequencing of this TCR beta chain was carried out in a study of molecular identifiers for immune sequencing clone quantification. In the sort, naive CD8 T cells were defined as CD8+CD4-CCR7+CD45RA+. Preparation of the bulk TCR libraries relied on previously described methods and listed TCR primers. TCRdb recomputed calls from the PCR reads with MiXCR, one row per CDR3 protein. The sample carries over 85,000 distinct CDR3 sequences, about 35% recorded once. Notes on the study in general: Spiked Jurkat TCR RNA from one cell was reportedly detectable among over 800,000 naive cells.

This CDR3 contains 15 residues. The V and J ends lost 0 bases and 8 bases respectively, with 11 bases between them. The germline CDR1 and CDR2 sequences are LGHNA and YSLEER. This clonotype was counted a few times. The antigen remains undetermined. Specimen: naive CD8+ T cells from blood, with Jurkat cell RNA spiked in. The subset is: FACS-sorted CD8+CD4-CCR7+CD45RA+ naive T cells. J is TRBJ1-6 and V is TRBV4-3; D is ambiguous. The clonotype was recovered from a human donor in good health. Some libraries in this study had Jurkat cell RNA spiked in. The CDR3 loop is CASSQERVLDSPLHF. The CDR3 coding sequence is TGCGCCAGCAGCCAAGAAAGGGTGCTTGATTCACCCCTCCACTTT.